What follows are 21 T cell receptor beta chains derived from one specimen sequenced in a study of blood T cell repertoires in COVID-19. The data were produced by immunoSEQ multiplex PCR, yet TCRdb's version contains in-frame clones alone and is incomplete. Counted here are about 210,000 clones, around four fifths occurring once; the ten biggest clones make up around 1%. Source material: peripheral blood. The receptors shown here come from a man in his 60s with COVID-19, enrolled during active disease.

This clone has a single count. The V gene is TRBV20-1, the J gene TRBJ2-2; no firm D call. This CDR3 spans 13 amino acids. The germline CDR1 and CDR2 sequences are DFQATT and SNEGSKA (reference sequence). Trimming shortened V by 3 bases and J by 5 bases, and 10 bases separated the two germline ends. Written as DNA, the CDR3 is TGCAGTGCTAGTATTGGGCTTACCGGGGAGCTGTTTTTT. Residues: CSASIGLTGELFF.

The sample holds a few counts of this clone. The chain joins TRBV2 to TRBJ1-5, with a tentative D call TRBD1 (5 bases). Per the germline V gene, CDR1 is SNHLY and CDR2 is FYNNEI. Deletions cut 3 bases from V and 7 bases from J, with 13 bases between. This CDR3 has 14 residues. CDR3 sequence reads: CASSDRASRQPQHF. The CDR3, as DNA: TGTGCCAGCAGTGACAGGGCGTCGAGGCAGCCCCAGCATTTT. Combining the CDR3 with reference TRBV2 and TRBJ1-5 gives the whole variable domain EPEVTQTPSHQVTQMGQEVILRCVPISNHLYFYWYRQILGQKVEFLVSFYNNEISEKSEIFDDQFSVERPDGSNFTLKIRSTKLEDSAMYFCASSDRASRQPQHFGDGTRLSIL.

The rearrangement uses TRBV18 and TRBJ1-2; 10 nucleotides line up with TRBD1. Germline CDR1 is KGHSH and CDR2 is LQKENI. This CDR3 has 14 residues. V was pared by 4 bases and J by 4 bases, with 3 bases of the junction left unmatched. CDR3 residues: CASSLRDRGYGYTF. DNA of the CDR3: TGTGCCAGCTCACTTCGGGACAGGGGCTATGGCTACACCTTC.

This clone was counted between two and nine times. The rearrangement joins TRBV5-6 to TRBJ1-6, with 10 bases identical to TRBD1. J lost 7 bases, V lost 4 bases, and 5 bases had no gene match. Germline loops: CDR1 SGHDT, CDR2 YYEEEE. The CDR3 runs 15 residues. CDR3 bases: TGTGCCAGCAGCCATCGGACAGGGGGGAATTCACCCCTCCACTTT. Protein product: CASSHRTGGNSPLHF.

The CDR3 protein is CASSSGTGGETQYF. DNA for the CDR3: TGTGCCAGCAGCTCCGGGACAGGGGGAGAGACCCAGTACTTC. The V call is TRBV13, the J call TRBJ2-5; TRBD1 matches 11 bases. This CDR3 comprises 14 residues. Germline assignment: CDR1 PRHDT and CDR2 FYEKMQ (reference sequence). J gave up 4 bases and V 4 bases, and 2 bases lay outside the gene matches.

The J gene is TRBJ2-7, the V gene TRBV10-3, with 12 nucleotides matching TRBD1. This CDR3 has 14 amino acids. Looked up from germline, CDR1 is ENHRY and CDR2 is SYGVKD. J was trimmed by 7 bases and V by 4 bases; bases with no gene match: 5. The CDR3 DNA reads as TGTGCCATCAGTGCGGGACAGGGGGCTTATGAGCAGTACTTC. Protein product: CAISAGQGAYEQYF.

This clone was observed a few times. The CDR3 sequence: CASSYSQGEVAFF. DNA of the CDR3: TGTGCCAGCAGTTACTCACAGGGGGAAGTAGCTTTCTTT. The chain links TRBV6-6 to TRBJ1-1; 8 positions match TRBD1. With 0 bases clipped from V and 10 bases from J, the junction kept 4 bases outside the gene matches. CDR3 length: 13 residues. Germline assignment: CDR1 MNHNY and CDR2 SVGAGI (reference sequence).

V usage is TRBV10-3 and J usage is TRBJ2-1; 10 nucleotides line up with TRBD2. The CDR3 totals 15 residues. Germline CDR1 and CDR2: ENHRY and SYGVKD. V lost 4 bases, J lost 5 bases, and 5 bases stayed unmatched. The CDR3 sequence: CAISAKREGNNEQFF. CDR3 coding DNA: TGTGCCATCAGTGCTAAGCGGGAGGGAAACAATGAGCAGTTCTTC.

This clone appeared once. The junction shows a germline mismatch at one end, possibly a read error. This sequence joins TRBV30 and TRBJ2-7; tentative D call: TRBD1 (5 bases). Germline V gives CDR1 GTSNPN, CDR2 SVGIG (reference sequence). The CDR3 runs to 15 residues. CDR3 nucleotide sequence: TGTGCCTGGAGTGCCCCTGGCCCAGGGTCCTTCGAGCAGTACTTC. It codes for CAWSAPGPGSFEQYF.

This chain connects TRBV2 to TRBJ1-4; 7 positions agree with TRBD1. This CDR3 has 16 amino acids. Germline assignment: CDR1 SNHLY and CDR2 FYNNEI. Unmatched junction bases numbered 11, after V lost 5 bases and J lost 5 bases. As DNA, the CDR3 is TGTGCCAGCAGTTTCGAGTCCCCGGGACAGAATGAAAAACTGTTTTTT. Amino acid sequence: CASSFESPGQNEKLFF.

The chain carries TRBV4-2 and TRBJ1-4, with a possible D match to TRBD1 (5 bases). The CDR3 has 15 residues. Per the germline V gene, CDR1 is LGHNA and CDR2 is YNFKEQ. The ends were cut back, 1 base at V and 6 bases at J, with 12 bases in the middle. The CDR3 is CASSQGQIGDEKLFF. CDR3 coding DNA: TGTGCCAGCAGCCAAGGACAGATAGGGGATGAAAAACTGTTTTTT.

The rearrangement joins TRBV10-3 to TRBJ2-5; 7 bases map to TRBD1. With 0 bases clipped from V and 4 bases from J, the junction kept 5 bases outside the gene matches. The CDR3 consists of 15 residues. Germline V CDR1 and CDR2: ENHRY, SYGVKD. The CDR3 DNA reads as TGTGCCATCAGTGAGTCCCGGACAGGCGGAGAGACCCAGTACTTC. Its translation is CAISESRTGGETQYF.

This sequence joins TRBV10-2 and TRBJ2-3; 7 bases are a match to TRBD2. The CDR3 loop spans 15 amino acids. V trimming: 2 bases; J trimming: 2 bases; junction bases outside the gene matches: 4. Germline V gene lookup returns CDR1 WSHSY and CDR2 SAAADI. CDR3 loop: CASSEGLAATDTQYF. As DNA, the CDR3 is TGCGCCAGCAGTGAGGGGCTAGCGGCCACAGATACGCAGTATTTT.

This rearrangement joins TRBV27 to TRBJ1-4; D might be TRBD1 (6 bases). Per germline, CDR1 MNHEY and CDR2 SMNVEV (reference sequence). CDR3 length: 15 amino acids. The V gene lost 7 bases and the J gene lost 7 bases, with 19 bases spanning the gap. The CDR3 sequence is CASTDLRGFGEKLFF. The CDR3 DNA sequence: TGTGCCAGCACCGATCTGAGGGGGTTTGGTGAAAAACTGTTTTTT.

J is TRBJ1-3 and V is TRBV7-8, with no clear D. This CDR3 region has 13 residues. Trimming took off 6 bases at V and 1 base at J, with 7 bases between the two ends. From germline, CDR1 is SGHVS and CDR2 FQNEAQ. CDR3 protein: CASSGVSGNTIYF. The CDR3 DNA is TGTGCCAGCAGTGGAGTATCTGGAAACACCATATATTTT.

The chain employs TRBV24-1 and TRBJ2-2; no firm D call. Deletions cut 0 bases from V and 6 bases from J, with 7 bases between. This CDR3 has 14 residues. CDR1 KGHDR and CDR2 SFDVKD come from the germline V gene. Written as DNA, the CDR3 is TGTGCCACCAGTGATTTGGGAGCGTCCGGGGAGCTGTTTTTT. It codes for CATSDLGASGELFF.

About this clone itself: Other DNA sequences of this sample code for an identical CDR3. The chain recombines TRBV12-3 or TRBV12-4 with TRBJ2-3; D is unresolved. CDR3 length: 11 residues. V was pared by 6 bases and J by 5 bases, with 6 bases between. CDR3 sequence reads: CASSSLDTQYF. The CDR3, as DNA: TGTGCCAGCAGCTCGTTAGATACGCAGTATTTT.

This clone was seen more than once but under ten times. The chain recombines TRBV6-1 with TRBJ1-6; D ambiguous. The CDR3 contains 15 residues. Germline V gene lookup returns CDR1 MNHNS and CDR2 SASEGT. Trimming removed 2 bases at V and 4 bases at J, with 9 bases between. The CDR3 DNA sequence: TGTGCCAGCAGTGAAACCGGGATATATAATTCACCCCTCCACTTT. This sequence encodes CASSETGIYNSPLHF.

The DNA for the CDR3 is TGCGCCAGCAGGAACAGGGTCTCGTTCTATGGCTACACCTTC. This gives the protein CASRNRVSFYGYTF. The chain is built from TRBV10-1 and TRBJ1-2; possibly TRBD1 for D (6 bases). Germline CDR1 WNHNN, CDR2 SYGVQD (reference sequence). Trimming stripped 6 bases from V and 4 bases from J, with 15 bases between. CDR3 size: 14 residues.

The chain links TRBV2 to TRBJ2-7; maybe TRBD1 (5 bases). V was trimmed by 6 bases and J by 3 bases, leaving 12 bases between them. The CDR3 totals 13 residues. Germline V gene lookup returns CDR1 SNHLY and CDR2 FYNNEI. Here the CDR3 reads CASSADRSYEQYF. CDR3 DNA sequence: TGTGCCAGCAGCGCAGACAGAAGCTACGAGCAGTACTTC.

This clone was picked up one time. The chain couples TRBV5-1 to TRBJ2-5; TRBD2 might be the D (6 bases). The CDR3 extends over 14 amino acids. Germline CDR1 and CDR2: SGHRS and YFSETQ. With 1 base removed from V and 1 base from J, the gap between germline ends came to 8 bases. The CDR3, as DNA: TGCGCCAGCAGCTTGTTAGCGGCCCAAGAGACCCAGTACTTC. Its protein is CASSLLAAQETQYF.